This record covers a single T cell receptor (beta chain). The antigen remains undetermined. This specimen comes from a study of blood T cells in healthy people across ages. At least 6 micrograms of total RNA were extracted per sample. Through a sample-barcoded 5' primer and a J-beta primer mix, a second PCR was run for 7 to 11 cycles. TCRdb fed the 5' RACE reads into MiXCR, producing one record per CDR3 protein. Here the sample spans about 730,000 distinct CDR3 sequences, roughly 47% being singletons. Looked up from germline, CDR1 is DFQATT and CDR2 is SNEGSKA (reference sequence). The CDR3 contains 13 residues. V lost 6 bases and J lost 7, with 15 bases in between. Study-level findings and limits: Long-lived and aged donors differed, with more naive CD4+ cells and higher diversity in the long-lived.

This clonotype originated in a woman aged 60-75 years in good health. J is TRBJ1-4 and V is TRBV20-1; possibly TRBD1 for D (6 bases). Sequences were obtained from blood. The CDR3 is CSASDQGGEKLFF. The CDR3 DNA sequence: TGCAGTGCATCGGACCAAGGGGGTGAAAAACTGTTTTTT.